These 16 T cell receptor beta chains share one sample of origin, sequenced in a study of cytomegalovirus exposure and HLA in healthy donors (dated by TCRdb to about 2017). The library was prepared using the immunoSEQ multiplex PCR assay. A mixture of 60 forward primers for TCR Vbeta segments and 13 reverse primers for TCR Jbeta segments was used in the multiplex PCR. Drawn from immuneACCESS, this table holds only the in-frame rearrangements with V and J called that TCRdb kept. Clones are partly lost; checked studies trace under half to an unresolved V gene and leave the rest unexplained. This sample is represented by about 120,000 clones; 66% of them were singletons. 1.5% to 1.7% of the sample belongs to the ten largest clones. The sequencing sample was made of PBMCs. These receptors all stem from a man between 18 and 29 years old in good health and CMV-seronegative.

This clone was seen a handful of times. The J gene is TRBJ2-7, the V gene TRBV19; D is perhaps TRBD1 (6 bases). Germline assignment: CDR1 LNHDA and CDR2 SQIVND (reference sequence). V was trimmed by 6 bases and J by 6 bases, leaving 15 bases between them. This CDR3 comprises 13 residues. CDR3 DNA: TGTGCCAGTAGCCCGGGACACTTGTTCGAGCAGTACTTC. It translates to CASSPGHLFEQYF.

This chain links TRBV19 with TRBJ1-4; D remains ambiguous. The CDR3 extends over 16 amino acids. V lost 5 bases, J lost 5 bases, and 18 bases lay in between. Germline V gene sequence: CDR1 LNHDA, CDR2 SQIVND (reference sequence). CDR3 sequence: CASSPTDRTQNEKLFF. In DNA form, the CDR3 reads TGTGCCAGTAGTCCGACCGACCGTACACAGAATGAAAAACTGTTTTTT.

This clone was detected a few times. This sequence joins TRBV5-1 and TRBJ2-5, with 9 bases lining up with TRBD2. Trimming removed 7 bases from V and 2 bases from J; junction bases left unmatched: 15. This CDR3 contains 17 residues. CDR1 and CDR2 (germline): SGHRS, YFSETQ. The CDR3 nucleotides are TGCGCCAGCGGGGGGTCGGCGGGAGGGTCTAGGCAAGAGACCCAGTACTTC. Translating it yields CASGGSAGGSRQETQYF. Drawing the rest from reference TRBV5-1 and TRBJ2-5, the complete variable domain is KAGVTQTPRYLIKTRGQQVTLSCSPISGHRSVSWYQQTPGQGLQFLFEYFSETQRNKGNFPGRFSGRQFSNSRSEMNVSTLELGDSALYLCASGGSAGGSRQETQYFGPGTRLLVL.

The V call is TRBV6-6, the J call TRBJ2-5; tentative D call: TRBD1 (6 bases). CDR1 and CDR2 (germline): MNHNY, SVGAGI (reference sequence). The V and J ends lost 6 bases and 5 bases respectively, with 10 bases between them. The CDR3 runs 12 residues. CDR3 loop: CASSPRGETQYF. The DNA for the CDR3 is TGTGCCAGCAGCCCGAGGGGGGAGACCCAGTACTTC.

The J gene is TRBJ2-7, the V gene TRBV7-9; TRBD2 aligns across 10 bases. This CDR3 is 14 amino acids long. V trimming: 5 bases; J trimming: 6 bases; junction bases outside the gene matches: 7. Germline V gene sequence: CDR1 SEHNR, CDR2 FQNEAQ (reference sequence). As DNA, the CDR3 is TGTGCCAGCAGCGGCGAACTAGCGGGGACCGAGCAGTACTTC. This gives the protein CASSGELAGTEQYF.

V usage is TRBV27 and J usage is TRBJ2-4; 7 bases agree with TRBD1. This CDR3 is 17 amino acids long. V was pared by 0 bases and J by 2 bases, with 7 bases of the junction left unmatched. CDR1 and CDR2 from the germline V gene are MNHEY and SMNVEV (reference sequence). In nucleotides, the CDR3 is TGTGCCAGCAGTTTATCTGGGCTAGGGGGCCCCAAAAACATTCAGTACTTC. It specifies CASSLSGLGGPKNIQYF.

CDR3 DNA: TGTGCCAGCAGTTCGGGACTTCTGGGGGAAAAACTGTTTTTT. Translated, it gives CASSSGLLGEKLFF. The chain couples TRBV28 to TRBJ1-4; perhaps TRBD1 as D (5 bases). The CDR3 spans 14 residues. The ends were cut back, 4 bases at V and 8 bases at J, with 14 bases in the middle. CDR1 is MDHEN, CDR2 SYDVKM, per germline. Using reference TRBV28 and TRBJ1-4 for the parts outside the CDR3, the full variable domain is DVKVTQSSRYLVKRTGEKVFLECVQDMDHENMFWYRQDPGLGLRLIYFSYDVKMKEKGDIPEGYSVSREKKERFSLILESASTNQTSMYLCASSSGLLGEKLFFGSGTQLSVL.

This chain connects TRBV11-3 to TRBJ2-3; D might be TRBD1 (6 bases). The CDR3 covers 14 residues. Trimming shortened V by 4 bases and J by 3 bases, and 11 bases separated the two germline ends. In germline, CDR1 is SGHNT, CDR2 YENEEA. DNA of the CDR3: TGTGCCAGCAGCTCCAGTACAGGGACAGATACGCAGTATTTT. Its protein product is CASSSSTGTDTQYF. Complete variable domain (other parts from reference TRBV11-3 and TRBJ2-3): EAGVVQSPRYKIIEKKQPVAFWCNPISGHNTLYWYLQNLGQGPELLIRYENEEAVDDSQLPKDRFSAERLKGVDSTLKIQPAELGDSAVYLCASSSSTGTDTQYFGPGTRLTVL.

The rearrangement uses TRBV27 and TRBJ2-2; 10 bases agree with TRBD1. Trimming removed 6 bases from V and 8 bases from J; junction bases left unmatched: 18. Germline loops: CDR1 MNHEY, CDR2 SMNVEV (reference sequence). This CDR3 contains 18 residues. The CDR3 DNA follows: TGTGCCAGCAGCAGGGAACGTCCGGGACAGGGGATTTTAGGGGAGCTGTTTTTT. Its translation is CASSRERPGQGILGELFF.

This clone has only a few counts. The chain recombines TRBV28 with TRBJ2-5, with TRBD2 identical over 8 bases. The length of the CDR3 is 15 residues. Germline CDR1 is MDHEN and CDR2 is SYDVKM. V shed 7 bases, J shed 4 bases, and the junction held 11 bases outside the gene matches. Here the CDR3 DNA reads TGTGCCAGCAACGGCCACGGGGGGGATAGAGAGACCCAGTACTTC. It codes for CASNGHGGDRETQYF.

The V call is TRBV4-2, the J call TRBJ2-7, with 9 positions matching TRBD2. CDR1 and CDR2 from the germline V gene are LGHNA and YNFKEQ. There are 20 residues in the CDR3. After removal of 0 bases from V and 0 bases from J, the junction contained 15 bases not matched to a gene. CDR3 nucleotide sequence: TGTGCCAGCAGCCAAGACTTGTGGGGTAGCGGGGGCCCGAGCTCCTACGAGCAGTACTTC. Amino acids: CASSQDLWGSGGPSSYEQYF.

CDR3 sequence reads: CASKGNGRVPGELFF. CDR3 in DNA: TGTGCCAGCAAGGGAAATGGCAGGGTCCCCGGGGAGCTGTTTTTT. This rearrangement joins TRBV4-2 to TRBJ2-2; perhaps TRBD1 as D (5 bases). CDR1 is LGHNA and CDR2 is YNFKEQ in the germline V gene. This CDR3 has 15 residues. V lost 7 bases and J lost 6, with 18 bases in between.

Only a few counts were recorded for this clone. CDR3 region: CASSFGGWLFF. CDR3 bases: TGTGCCAGCAGTTTTGGAGGGTGGCTGTTTTTT. The chain combines TRBV28 with TRBJ1-4; D not resolved. Trimming took off 3 bases at V and 14 bases at J, with 10 bases between the two ends. The CDR3 totals 11 residues. Germline CDR1 and CDR2: MDHEN and SYDVKM.

The rearrangement uses TRBV5-4 and TRBJ2-7, with D tentatively TRBD1 (6 bases). Germline CDR1 SGHNT, CDR2 YYREEE (reference sequence). V was pared by 2 bases and J by 5 bases, with 17 bases between. This CDR3 comprises 15 residues. DNA for the CDR3: TGTGCCAGCAGCTTTCCTAATACAGGGTACGACGAGCAGTACTTC. Residues: CASSFPNTGYDEQYF. Filled out from reference TRBV5-4 and TRBJ2-7, the complete variable domain reads ETGVTQSPTHLIKTRGQQVTLRCSSQSGHNTVSWYQQALGQGPQFIFQYYREEENGRGNFPPRFSGLQFPNYSSELNVNALELDDSALYLCASSFPNTGYDEQYFGPGTRLTVT.

The V gene is TRBV6-4, the J gene TRBJ1-2, with 7 nucleotides matching TRBD1. Germline V gene sequence: CDR1 MRHNA, CDR2 SNTAGT. This CDR3 has 13 residues. With 6 bases clipped from V and 4 bases from J, the junction kept 5 bases outside the gene matches. CDR3 in amino acids: CASSPGQIYGYTF. The DNA for the CDR3 is TGTGCCAGCAGCCCGGGACAGATCTATGGCTACACCTTC.

J is TRBJ2-3 and V is TRBV7-2; 14 nucleotides match TRBD2. CDR1 and CDR2 (germline): SGHTA, FQGNSA. CDR3 length: 15 residues. V was clipped by 6 bases and J by 5 bases; unmatched bases: 4. The DNA for the CDR3 is TGTGCCAGCAGTCTGACTAGCGGGAGGGGAGATACGCAGTATTTT. This codes for CASSLTSGRGDTQYF.